Listed here are 27 T cell receptor beta chains from one sample, sequenced in a study of blood T cell repertoires in COVID-19. Some clones are missing from TCRdb's copy, which holds only in-frame ones; the method was immunoSEQ multiplex PCR. The sample consists of 200,000 to 250,000 clones, roughly 89% of them appearing once. Input material: PBMCs or T cells enriched from blood (not recorded which). These receptors came from a young man with acute COVID-19.

There are a few counts of this clone. The gene calls are TRBV28 and TRBJ1-5, with TRBD1 identical over 10 bases. This CDR3 spans 14 amino acids. Germline-derived CDR1 and CDR2 are MDHEN and SYDVKM. V trimming: 6 bases; J trimming: 7 bases; junction bases outside the gene matches: 6. Here the CDR3 reads CASRSGQGGQPQHF. As DNA, the CDR3 is TGTGCCAGCAGATCTGGACAGGGGGGGCAGCCCCAGCATTTT.

V gene TRBV29-1 combines with J gene TRBJ2-7; D may be TRBD2 (6 bases). V was shortened by 6 bases and J by 7 bases, with 16 bases between the two germline ends. There are 12 residues in the CDR3. Germline CDR1 is SQVTM and CDR2 is ANQGSEA. In nucleotides, the CDR3 is TGCAGCGTGTGGGTCGGGAGATTGGAGCAGTACTTC. Its translation is CSVWVGRLEQYF.

The V gene is TRBV6-4, the J gene TRBJ2-2; TRBD2 is a possible D gene (7 bases). Germline V CDR1 and CDR2: MRHNA, SNTAGT. V lost 0 bases and J lost 3, with 11 bases in between. The CDR3 has 16 residues. CDR3 protein: CASSDSREGDTGELFF. The CDR3 region has the DNA TGTGCCAGCAGTGACTCGAGGGAGGGGGACACCGGGGAGCTGTTTTTT.

The CDR3 DNA follows: TGTGCCAGTAGTTATACAGGGGTAAACACTGAAGCTTTCTTT. Protein sequence: CASSYTGVNTEAFF. The chain has TRBV19 and TRBJ1-1; 7 bases line up with TRBD1. CDR3 length equals 14 residues. The V and J ends lost 5 bases and 2 bases, in that order; junction bases with no gene match: 5. CDR1 is LNHDA and CDR2 is SQIVND in the germline V gene (reference sequence).

The J gene is TRBJ2-7, the V gene TRBV30; no firm D call. Germline CDR1 is GTSNPN and CDR2 is SVGIG (reference sequence). CDR3 length equals 13 residues. Deletions cut 2 bases from V and 6 bases from J, with 14 bases between. CDR3 bases: TGTGCCTGGAGTTTTCAGACAACTGGCGAGCAGTACTTC. Its protein product is CAWSFQTTGEQYF.

The rearrangement uses TRBV19 and TRBJ1-5; 7 nucleotides align to TRBD1. V lost 5 bases and J lost 4; bases outside the gene matches: 8. In germline, CDR1 is LNHDA, CDR2 SQIVND (reference sequence). The CDR3 contains 15 residues. CDR3 region: CASSPRVTGNQPQHF. CDR3 nucleotides: TGTGCCAGTAGTCCTCGAGTGACAGGGAATCAGCCCCAGCATTTT.

The V and J genes are TRBV11-3 and TRBJ1-1; no clear D gene. CDR3 length: 13 residues. V lost 2 bases, J lost 2 bases, and 6 bases lay in between. The germline V gene encodes CDR1 SGHNT and CDR2 YENEEA. CDR3 region: CASSLRQNTEAFF. The CDR3 DNA follows: TGTGCCAGCAGCTTAAGACAAAACACTGAAGCTTTCTTT.

The chain employs TRBV7-8 and TRBJ2-2; TRBD2 might be the D (5 bases). V dropped 5 bases and J dropped 1 base, with 8 bases sitting between them. CDR3 length: 14 residues. Germline values: CDR1 SGHVS, CDR2 FQNEAQ. In nucleotides, the CDR3 is TGTGCCAGCAGCCCGAGGGAGAACACCGGGGAGCTGTTTTTT. Encoded protein: CASSPRENTGELFF.

The table lists this clone with many counts. The J gene is TRBJ1-5, the V gene TRBV19; 7 bases align to TRBD1. Germline V gene lookup returns CDR1 LNHDA and CDR2 SQIVND (reference sequence). The J segment lost 5 bases and the V segment lost 3 bases, leaving 7 bases of the junction unmatched. There are 15 residues in the CDR3. In nucleotides, the CDR3 is TGTGCCAGTAGTATCCCGGACAGGACCCATCAGCCCCAGCATTTT. It codes for CASSIPDRTHQPQHF.

The J gene is TRBJ2-1, the V gene TRBV27; 7 bases match TRBD2. There are 14 residues in the CDR3. Germline assignment: CDR1 MNHEY and CDR2 SMNVEV (reference sequence). The V gene end was trimmed by 3 bases and the J gene end by 7 bases; junction bases not matched to a gene: 6. The CDR3 reads CASSFGTTRNEQFF. The DNA for the CDR3 is TGTGCCAGCAGTTTCGGGACTACGAGGAATGAGCAGTTCTTC.

The V and J genes are TRBV9 and TRBJ1-2; D ambiguous. The CDR3 loop spans 11 amino acids. Germline values: CDR1 SGDLS, CDR2 YYNGEE. The V and J ends lost 4 bases and 2 bases respectively, with 3 bases between them. This CDR3 reads CASSLNYGYTF. DNA of the CDR3: TGTGCCAGCAGCTTAAACTATGGCTACACCTTC.

V usage is TRBV25-1 and J usage is TRBJ1-6; D is possibly TRBD1 (5 bases). Per the germline V gene, CDR1 is MGHDK and CDR2 is SYGVNS. V was cut by 0 bases and J by 4 bases, with 7 bases left in between. This CDR3 has 15 residues. CDR3 in amino acids: CASSEYQGYNSPLHF. In DNA, the CDR3 is TGTGCCAGCAGTGAATACCAGGGTTATAATTCACCCCTCCACTTT.

About this clone itself: A junction end diverges from the germline sequence, so it may reflect a read error. The chain combines TRBV13 with TRBJ2-1, with 8 bases matching TRBD2. Germline V gene data show CDR1 as PRHDT and CDR2 as FYEKMQ (reference sequence). The CDR3 has 16 amino acids. As DNA, the CDR3 is TGTGCCAGCACCTTATCGGGGGGGGCTGCTTACAATGAGCAGTTCTTC. As protein: CASTLSGGAAYNEQFF.

The chain combines TRBV12-3 or TRBV12-4 with TRBJ1-5, with D unclear. Trimming shortened V by 6 bases and J by 7 bases, and 10 bases separated the two germline ends. This CDR3 has 12 amino acids. The CDR3 region is CASREAGQPQHF. In DNA, the CDR3 is TGTGCCAGCAGAGAGGCTGGGCAGCCCCAGCATTTT.

The chain is built from TRBV4-2 and TRBJ2-1, with 9 bases aligning to TRBD2. This CDR3 is built from 16 residues. The germline V gene encodes CDR1 LGHNA and CDR2 YNFKEQ. V was pared by 2 bases and J by 8 bases, with 10 bases of the junction left unmatched. CDR3 in DNA: TGTGCCAGCAGCCAACCTACTAGCGGGCAAAGGGATGAGCAGTTCTTC. It translates to CASSQPTSGQRDEQFF.

This rearrangement joins TRBV7-9 to TRBJ2-7, with 7 bases that match TRBD1. Germline assignment: CDR1 SEHNR and CDR2 FQNEAQ (reference sequence). V was clipped by 5 bases and J by 3 bases; unmatched bases: 13. The CDR3 runs to 16 residues. The CDR3: CASSGDRVGFYYEQYF. CDR3 in DNA: TGTGCCAGCAGCGGGGACAGAGTGGGTTTTTACTACGAGCAGTACTTC.

This sequence joins TRBV7-9 and TRBJ1-1, with 9 bases identical to TRBD1. This CDR3 spans 16 amino acids. The germline gives CDR1 SEHNR, CDR2 FQNEAQ (reference sequence). The V and J ends lost 5 bases and 2 bases, in that order; junction bases with no gene match: 9. This chain's CDR3 is CASSLGDRGGNTEAFF. The CDR3 bases are TGTGCCAGCAGCCTGGGTGACAGGGGGGGAAACACTGAAGCTTTCTTT. Combining the CDR3 with reference TRBV7-9 and TRBJ1-1 gives the whole variable domain DTGVSQNPRHKITKRGQNVTFRCDPISEHNRLYWYRQTLGQGPEFLTYFQNEAQLEKSRLLSDRFSAERPKGSFSTLEIQRTEQGDSAMYLCASSLGDRGGNTEAFFGQGTRLTVV.

The CDR3, as DNA: TGTGCCAGCAGCTTTTCCGCCCAGGGTACCTATGGCTACACCTTC. It is translated as CASSFSAQGTYGYTF. The gene calls are TRBV5-4 and TRBJ1-2, with TRBD1 as a possible D gene (5 bases). V lost 2 bases, J lost 4 bases, and 15 bases lay in between. The CDR3 spans 15 residues. Germline CDR1 SGHNT, CDR2 YYREEE (reference sequence).

J is TRBJ2-5 and V is TRBV7-2, with 7 positions matching TRBD2. This CDR3 is built from 15 residues. V dropped 0 bases and J dropped 6; count of bases not matched to a gene: 7. Germline lookup yields CDR1 SGHTA and CDR2 FQGNSA. Here the CDR3 reads CASSLARTSRKTQYF. CDR3 sequence (DNA): TGTGCCAGCAGCTTAGCCCGGACTAGTCGGAAGACCCAGTACTTC.

This clone was recorded once. This chain links TRBV3-1 (or the pseudogene TRBV3-2) with TRBJ1-3, with D maybe TRBD1 (6 bases). Germline V gene lookup returns CDR1 LGHDT and CDR2 YNNKEL (reference sequence). The CDR3 is made up of 13 amino acids. Trimming removed 4 bases from V and 5 bases from J, with 9 bases in between. CDR3 coding DNA: TGTGCCAGCAGCCCCACAGGGAGAAACACCATATATTTT. This sequence encodes CASSPTGRNTIYF.

This clone was seen once. The chain combines TRBV27 with TRBJ1-4, with D possibly being TRBD1 (5 bases). Germline V gene lookup returns CDR1 MNHEY and CDR2 SMNVEV (reference sequence). V shed 5 bases and J shed 3 bases, with 16 bases lying between them. The CDR3 is 16 amino acids. This chain's CDR3 is CASSVGPSIANEKLFF. CDR3 coding DNA: TGTGCCAGCAGTGTGGGGCCTTCTATTGCTAATGAAAAACTGTTTTTT.

The J gene is TRBJ1-2, the V gene TRBV7-9, with D unresolved. The CDR3 totals 15 residues. The germline V gene encodes CDR1 SEHNR and CDR2 FQNEAQ (reference sequence). Trimming cost V 4 bases and J 2 bases, with 14 bases left between them. CDR3: CASSYTHQANYGYTF. The DNA of the CDR3 is TGTGCCAGCAGCTACACACATCAGGCAAACTATGGCTACACCTTC.

The chain links TRBV5-4 to TRBJ1-1, with 7 bases matching TRBD1. The CDR3 extends over 15 amino acids. Trimming took 4 bases from V and 0 from J; bases not matched to a gene: 6. Germline-derived CDR1 and CDR2 are SGHNT and YYREEE (reference sequence). The CDR3 here is CASSRQGGMNTEAFF. The CDR3 DNA reads TGTGCCAGCAGCCGACAGGGTGGAATGAACACTGAAGCTTTCTTT.

The rearrangement uses TRBV11-1 and TRBJ1-1; possible D gene TRBD1, 5 bases. The V gene lost 0 bases and the J gene lost 0 bases, with 11 bases spanning the gap. CDR1 SGHAT and CDR2 FQDESV come from the germline V gene (reference sequence). CDR3 size: 16 residues. The CDR3 bases are TGTGCCAGCAGCTTAGCTTGGGGCACGATGAACACTGAAGCTTTCTTT. It is translated as CASSLAWGTMNTEAFF.

This chain connects TRBV29-1 to TRBJ2-1; 14 nucleotides align to TRBD2. CDR1 SQVTM and CDR2 ANQGSEA come from the germline V gene. With V trimmed by 4 bases and J by 4 bases, 12 bases remained unmatched. CDR3 length equals 18 residues. CDR3 protein: CSVAGLAGGNNPYNEQFF. The CDR3 nucleotides are TGCAGCGTTGCCGGACTAGCGGGGGGAAACAATCCGTACAATGAGCAGTTCTTC.

The V call is TRBV16, the J call TRBJ1-1; unclear D gene. Germline CDR1 reads KGHSY; CDR2 reads FQNENV. The CDR3 runs 15 residues. V lost 0 bases and J lost 5, with 13 bases in between. DNA of the CDR3: TGTGCCAGCAGCCAATCGCTGGTTTCGGGAACTGAAGCTTTCTTT. This encodes CASSQSLVSGTEAFF.

The chain is built from TRBV11-2 and TRBJ2-7, with 8 bases matching TRBD2. Germline V lookup: CDR1 SGHAT, CDR2 FQNNGV. The CDR3 extends over 16 amino acids. J lost 7 bases, V lost 6 bases, and 17 bases had no gene match. In nucleotides, the CDR3 is TGTGCCAGCAGGGTCAGGGGTAGCGGGGTCCAGGGAGAGCAGTACTTC. The encoded protein is CASRVRGSGVQGEQYF.